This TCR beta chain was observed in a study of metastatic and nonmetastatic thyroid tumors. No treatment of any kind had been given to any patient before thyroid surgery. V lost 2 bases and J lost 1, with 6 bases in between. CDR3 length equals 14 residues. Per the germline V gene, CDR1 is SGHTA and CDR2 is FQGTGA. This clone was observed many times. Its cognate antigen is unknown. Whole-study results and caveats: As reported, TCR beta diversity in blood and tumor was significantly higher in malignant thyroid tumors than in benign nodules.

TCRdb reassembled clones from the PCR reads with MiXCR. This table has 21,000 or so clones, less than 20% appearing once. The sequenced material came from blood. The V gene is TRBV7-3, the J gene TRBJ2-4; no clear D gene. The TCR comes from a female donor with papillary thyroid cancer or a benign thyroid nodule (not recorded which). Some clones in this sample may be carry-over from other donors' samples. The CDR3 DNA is TGTGCCAGCAGCTTAGGAGCTGCCAAAAACATTCAGTACTTC. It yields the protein CASSLGAAKNIQYF.